The 16 T cell receptor beta chains below come from one sample, sequenced in a study of graft-versus-host responses after intestinal transplantation. The protocol was immunoSEQ multiplex PCR, while the TCRdb copy is restricted to in-frame clones and leaves out a portion. Altogether roughly 40,000 clones are present, 91% being singletons, with the ten largest covering 2% to 3%. The source was PBMCs, collected about 330 days after intestinal transplant. The receptors were sampled from a human patient who received an intestinal transplant, so some T cells may come from the graft donor.

The chain has TRBV4-1 and TRBJ1-4; D not resolved. Germline-derived CDR1 and CDR2 are MGHRA and YSYEKL. V dropped 3 bases and J dropped 5 bases, with 10 bases sitting between them. This CDR3 region has 14 residues. CDR3 amino acids: CASSQVHLNEKLFF. For the CDR3, the DNA is TGCGCCAGCAGCCAGGTACACCTCAATGAAAAACTGTTTTTT.

The chain is built from TRBV5-1 and TRBJ2-7, with 9 bases identical to TRBD1. V dropped 0 bases and J dropped 4; count of bases not matched to a gene: 2. The CDR3 loop spans 14 amino acids. Germline-derived CDR1 and CDR2 are SGHRS and YFSETQ. The CDR3 bases are TGCGCCAGCAGCTTGGGGACAGGGGCATACGAGCAGTACTTC. This encodes CASSLGTGAYEQYF.

The rearrangement joins TRBV15 to TRBJ2-5; 7 nucleotides line up with TRBD1. The CDR3 runs 14 residues. Germline lookup yields CDR1 LNHNV and CDR2 YYDKDF (reference sequence). V gave up 3 bases and J gave up 2 bases; unmatched junction bases: 3. Here the CDR3 DNA reads TGTGCCACCAGCAGTCACAGGGGTCAAGAGACCCAGTACTTC. Translated: CATSSHRGQETQYF.

This chain uses TRBV4-1 with TRBJ2-7; D is possibly TRBD1 or TRBD2 (7 bases each). This CDR3 has 19 amino acids. Trimming pared 1 base from V and 7 bases from J, leaving 29 bases between. The germline gives CDR1 MGHRA, CDR2 YSYEKL. This CDR3 reads CASSQGRIRTRQGGREQYF. CDR3 in DNA: TGCGCCAGCAGCCAAGGCCGAATCAGAACCCGACAGGGAGGGAGGGAGCAGTACTTC.

The genes are TRBV18 and TRBJ2-5; 13 bases are shared with TRBD2. The CDR3 runs 14 residues. Germline V gene data show CDR1 as KGHSH and CDR2 as LQKENI. V lost 4 bases to trimming and J lost 4 bases; unmatched junction nucleotides: 0. The CDR3 is CASSRTSGRETQYF. DNA for the CDR3: TGTGCCAGCTCACGGACTAGCGGGAGAGAGACCCAGTACTTC.

The genes are TRBV5-1 and TRBJ2-7; TRBD1 is a possible D gene (5 bases). V gave up 4 bases and J gave up 0 bases, with 8 bases separating them. CDR3 length: 13 amino acids. Germline V CDR1 and CDR2: SGHRS, YFSETQ. The CDR3 DNA reads as TGCGCCAGCAGCCTGGACATCTCCTACGAGCAGTACTTC. It is translated as CASSLDISYEQYF.

Remarks on this clone: Its ends do not fully match the called genes, so a read error is possible. The gene calls are TRBV18 and TRBJ2-7; D call uncertain. The CDR3 is 13 amino acids. The germline CDR1 and CDR2 sequences are KGHSH and LQKENI. CDR3 sequence reads: CASSPHSESEQYF. CDR3 bases: TGTGCCAGCTCGCCACATTCGGAGAGCGAGCAGTACTTC.

Only a few counts were recorded for this clone. J is TRBJ2-7 and V is TRBV15, with 13 nucleotides matching TRBD2. The V gene's germline CDR1 is LNHNV and CDR2 YYDKDF (reference sequence). This CDR3 region has 15 residues. Trimming at V came to 5 bases and at J to 6 bases, leaving 7 bases not matched to a gene. The DNA for the CDR3 is TGTGCCACCAGCCGGACTAGCGGGGGACCAAGCGAGCAGTACTTC. Translated: CATSRTSGGPSEQYF. Full variable domain (outside the CDR3, taken from reference TRBV15 and TRBJ2-7): DAMVIQNPRYQVTQFGKPVTLSCSQTLNHNVMYWYQQKSSQAPKLLFHYYDKDFNNEADTPDNFQSRRPNTSFCFLDIRSPGLGDTAMYLCATSRTSGGPSEQYFGPGTRLTVT.

In this sample, this clone turned up once. An end of the junction does not agree with germline; a read error may underlie this. This chain uses TRBV7-3 with TRBJ1-2; TRBD1 matches 7 bases. The CDR3 covers 13 residues. CDR1 and CDR2 (germline): SGHTA, FQGTGA. CDR3 DNA: TGTGCCAGCAGCCTAACAGGGGACTATGGCTACACCTTC. Its protein is CASSLTGDYGYTF.

Details on this clone: A junction boundary mismatches the germline segment, possibly from a read error. The chain joins TRBV2 to TRBJ2-2, with TRBD2 matching over 7 bases. Germline V gene data show CDR1 as SNHLY and CDR2 as FYNNEI. The CDR3 consists of 15 residues. CDR3 protein: CASSEEVVAGGELFF. The CDR3 coding sequence is TGTGCCAGCAGCGAAGAGGTAGTAGCGGGTGGGGAGCTGTTTTTT. Together with reference TRBV2 and TRBJ2-2, the CDR3 gives the full variable domain: EPEVTQTPSHQVTQMGQEVILRCVPISNHLYFYWYRQILGQKVEFLVSFYNNEISEKSEIFDDQFSVERPDGSNFTLKIRSTKLEDSAMYFCASSEEVVAGGELFFGEGSRLTVL.

In its sample, this clone was seen once. The genes are TRBV27 and TRBJ1-6; 7 bases agree with TRBD1. Germline-derived CDR1 and CDR2 are MNHEY and SMNVEV (reference sequence). The CDR3 runs to 15 residues. J was trimmed by 10 bases and V by 3 bases; bases with no gene match: 9. The CDR3 is CASSFLDRLSSPLHF. The CDR3 nucleotides read TGTGCCAGCAGTTTCTTGGACAGGTTATCCTCACCCCTCCACTTT.

The V and J genes are TRBV4-1 and TRBJ2-1; 8 bases map to TRBD2. The germline gives CDR1 MGHRA, CDR2 YSYEKL. The CDR3 runs to 18 residues. The V segment lost 1 base and the J segment 7 bases; nucleotides outside the gene matches: 15. CDR3 sequence (DNA): TGCGCCAGCAGCCAAGGGGAAAGACCGGGACTAGTGGGGAATGAGCAGTTCTTC. This translates into CASSQGERPGLVGNEQFF.

The chain employs TRBV6-5 and TRBJ2-2; 7 bases map to TRBD2. V lost 3 bases and J lost 0; bases outside the gene matches: 1. CDR1 is MNHEY and CDR2 is SVGAGI in the germline V gene. The CDR3 is made up of 15 amino acids. CDR3 bases: TGTGCCAGCAGTTATGCGGGAGCGAACACCGGGGAGCTGTTTTTT. Translation gives CASSYAGANTGELFF.

The CDR3 spells CASSQGISYYEQYF. As DNA, the CDR3 is TGTGCCAGCAGTCAGGGGATATCCTACTACGAGCAGTACTTC. The chain has TRBV7-9 and TRBJ2-7; D perhaps matches TRBD1 (6 bases). Germline loops: CDR1 SEHNR, CDR2 FQNEAQ (reference sequence). This CDR3 has 14 amino acids. V lost 6 bases to trimming and J lost 3 bases, with 15 bases between them.

This clone appeared once. The V and J genes are TRBV5-1 and TRBJ2-7, with 10 bases fitting TRBD2. CDR1 SGHRS and CDR2 YFSETQ come from the germline V gene. The CDR3 contains 15 residues. V trimming: 4 bases; J trimming: 4 bases; junction bases outside the gene matches: 8. The CDR3 sequence: CASSGGLAERYEQYF. In DNA form, the CDR3 reads TGCGCCAGCAGCGGTGGACTAGCGGAGAGATACGAGCAGTACTTC.

For the CDR3, the DNA is TGTGCCAGCAGTTTAAGTGCCGGGACAGGGGCCTTACTAGGGGGAGCTTTCTTT. Its translation is CASSLSAGTGALLGGAFF. This chain joins TRBV28 and TRBJ1-1; 10 nucleotides line up with TRBD1. J was trimmed by 10 bases and V by 2 bases; bases with no gene match: 19. Germline lookup yields CDR1 MDHEN and CDR2 SYDVKM. The CDR3 consists of 18 residues.